Presented here are 10 T cell receptor beta chains from one specimen sequenced in a study of tumor-infiltrating lymphocytes in primary liver carcinoma. From around 0.5 ug of total RNA, TCR beta-specific cDNA was reverse-transcribed using a constant-region primer. Investigators got TCR beta libraries out of three nested multiplex PCR rounds, done with slightly modified ARM-PCR. The opening two PCR rounds, about 11 cycles each, paired TRBV1-TRBV30 forward primers with a C-beta reverse primer. One entry per CDR3 protein, called by TCRdb with MiXCR from the multiplex PCR reads. The sample records over 40,000 distinct CDR3 sequences, around 77% being singletons. Bulk tissue was left unsorted, and RNA and DNA were co-extracted from 20-30 mg of it. Input material: liver tumor tissue from sampling region 5. Subset here: tumor region T5, tumor centre. The receptors derive from a man between 40 and 49 years old with primary liver carcinoma and hepatitis B virus infection.

This chain joins TRBV11-1 and TRBJ2-5; D perhaps matches TRBD2 (5 bases). With 1 base removed from V and 1 base from J, the gap between germline ends came to 7 bases. Per the germline V gene, CDR1 is SGHAT and CDR2 is FQDESV (reference sequence). This CDR3 region has 14 residues. CDR3 DNA sequence: TGTGCCAGCAGCTTAGGGACTTTCCAAGAGACCCAGTACTTC. It is translated as CASSLGTFQETQYF.

Regarding this clonotype: No conserved phenylalanine or tryptophan is present at the end of the CDR3, so a read error is the likely explanation. The chain joins TRBV10-3 to TRBJ2-7; D is possibly TRBD2 (6 bases). The CDR3 is made up of 13 amino acids. The ends were cut back, 10 bases at V and 0 bases at J, with 13 bases in the middle. In germline, CDR1 is ENHRY, CDR2 SYGVKD. The DNA for the CDR3 is TGTGCCACCTGTGGGGGGAGCTCCTACGAGCAGTACTTA. It yields the protein CATCGGSSYEQYL.

In regard to this clonotype: A read error may account for a junction end that differs from germline. This chain joins TRBV12-3 or TRBV12-4 and TRBJ2-5; TRBD1 matches 7 bases. This CDR3 contains 13 residues. The CDR3 DNA sequence: TGTGCCAGCAGCCGAAGTGGGACAGAGGCCCAATACTTC. The encoded protein is CASSRSGTEAQYF.

The chain employs TRBV29-1 and TRBJ2-7, with D unclear. There are 12 residues in the CDR3. CDR1 and CDR2 (germline): SQVTM, ANQGSEA. V was cut by 6 bases and J by 5 bases, with 14 bases left in between. CDR3 nucleotides: TGCAGCGTGTGTTGGGCTAATCACGAGCAGTACTTC. Its protein product is CSVCWANHEQYF.

On this clonotype itself: An end of the junction differs from the germline gene, which may be a read error. This chain uses TRBV29-1 with TRBJ2-2; 8 bases line up with TRBD2. Germline V gene lookup returns CDR1 SQVTM and CDR2 ANQGSEA. The CDR3 spans 16 residues. Here the CDR3 reads CSVAGLVATNTGELFF. CDR3 bases: TGCAGCGTTGCGGGACTAGTGGCAACGAACACCGGTGAGCTGTTTTTT.

Concerning this clonotype: The junction shows a germline mismatch at one end, possibly a read error. The rearrangement links TRBV11-1 to TRBJ2-2, with D perhaps matching TRBD1 or TRBD2 (5 bases each). The V gene's germline CDR1 is SGHAT and CDR2 FQDESV (reference sequence). The CDR3 runs 13 residues. The DNA of the CDR3 is TGTGCCGGCAGCTTTTGGGACGCCGGGGAGCTGTTCTTC. Its protein is CAGSFWDAGELFF.

The J gene is TRBJ2-7, the V gene TRBV11-1; D is tentatively TRBD1 or TRBD2 (5 bases each). The CDR3 contains 15 residues. Germline loops: CDR1 SGHAT, CDR2 FQDESV (reference sequence). The CDR3 nucleotides read TGTGCTAACAGCTCATCCCGGGGCTCCTCCTACGAGCAGTACTTC. Amino acids: CANSSSRGSSYEQYF.

Concerning this clonotype itself: Relative to the germline gene, one junction end is altered; a read error may explain this. This rearrangement joins TRBV11-1 to TRBJ2-1; D might be TRBD2 (5 bases). The V gene's germline CDR1 is SGHAT and CDR2 FQDESV (reference sequence). This CDR3 has 16 residues. CDR3: CTSSPRVAGSYNEQFF. CDR3 coding DNA: TGTACCAGTAGCCCCCGGGTGGCGGGCTCCTACAATGAGCAGTTCTTC.

About this clonotype: A read error may account for a junction end that differs from germline. This chain joins TRBV11-2 and TRBJ2-3; D ambiguous. CDR1 is SGHAT and CDR2 is FQNNGV in the germline V gene. The CDR3 extends over 17 amino acids. The CDR3 nucleotides read TGTGTCAGCAGTTTATTCACGGCCGACGTCAGCACAGATACGCAGTATTTT. Amino acid sequence: CVSSLFTADVSTDTQYF.

The gene calls are TRBV9 and TRBJ2-1; TRBD2 matches at 11 bases. J gave up 12 bases and V 3 bases, and 14 bases lay outside the gene matches. Germline-derived CDR1 and CDR2 are SGDLS and YYNGEE. The CDR3 runs to 16 residues. The DNA for the CDR3 is TGTGCCAGCAGCGAGAGGACTAGCGGGTTGAGAAGTGGGCAGTTCTTC. Translation: CASSERTSGLRSGQFF. Full variable domain (rest looked up from reference TRBV9 and TRBJ2-1): DSGVTQTPKHLITATGQRVTLRCSPRSGDLSVYWYQQSLDQGLQFLIQYYNGEERAKGNILERFSAQQFPDLHSELNLSSLELGDSALYFCASSERTSGLRSGQFFGPGTRLTVL.